This T cell receptor (beta chain) is drawn from a study of blood T cells in healthy people across ages. A second roughly 6 to 12 cycle PCR used barcoded and J-beta primers. MiXCR, applied by TCRdb to the 5' RACE reads, yields one record per CDR3 protein. The data contain 700,000 or so distinct CDR3 sequences, about 20% of them singletons. The CDR3 has 15 amino acids. V lost 1 base to trimming and J lost 3 bases, with 12 bases between them. The sequencing input was blood. The chain uses TRBV12-3 or TRBV12-4 and TRBJ1-1, with TRBD1 as a possible D gene (5 bases). The receptor was isolated from a man in his 70s in good health. The CDR3 here is CASSLGDGRDTEAFF. CDR3 in DNA: TGTGCCAGCAGTTTAGGGGACGGGAGGGACACTGAAGCTTTCTTT.